The T cell receptor beta chain under discussion was sequenced for a study of shared clonotypes between healthy human individuals. Study-wide context: The study drew on two women and a few men aged 18 to 49 as donors.

On this clone: Its antigen is unidentified.

Overall study results and limits: For sorted subsets, rarefaction showed incomplete sequencing despite large depth. Unshared clonotypes carried lower generation probabilities than those common to all four donors. Among the subsets, naive ones generally showed larger estimated richness than memory ones.

Germline V gives CDR1 MDHEN, CDR2 SYDVKM. J was trimmed by 0 bases and V by 4 bases; bases with no gene match: 5. The CDR3 is 15 amino acids. Generated by immunoSEQ multiplex PCR, the TCRdb table keeps only in-frame clones and is missing some. The sample has about 2.3 million clones, over 85% seen once. The V gene is TRBV28, the J gene TRBJ2-7; 8 bases agree with TRBD1. This receptor was identified in a young man in good health. Some clones in this sample may be carry-over from other donors' samples. Sequences were obtained from naive CD4+ T cells from PBMCs. Indicated subset: CD45RA+ positively selected. The CDR3 DNA follows: TGTGCCAGCAGTTCTACAGGGGGTAGCTCCTACGAGCAGTACTTC. It encodes CASSSTGGSSYEQYF.